This T cell receptor (beta chain) emerged from a study of cytomegalovirus exposure and HLA in healthy donors. Background on the study: Earlier work reported 100 million or so unique TCR beta sequences from approximately 180 million T cells.

General study points: In an earlier analysis, most TCR beta V segments were productive about 87% or about 30% of the time. Rates of TCR association differed by HLA locus in a later analysis, with DRB1 highest and HLA-C lowest. In a later analysis, at a false discovery rate of 0.05, fewer than 20,000 TCR beta sequences were associated with HLA alleles.

In the case of this clone: As yet, its antigen is unknown.

Looked up from germline, CDR1 is LGHNA and CDR2 is YNFKEQ. V trimming: 3 bases; J trimming: 1 base; junction bases outside the gene matches: 2. This CDR3 contains 15 residues. The PCR ran on 60 Vbeta and 13 Jbeta primers. TCRdb keeps only in-frame clones here, not all; method: immunoSEQ multiplex PCR. In the table there are approximately 89,000 clones, 76% of which are singletons. The sequence was collected from a male donor in good health and CMV-seronegative. Sequenced input: PBMCs. The chain couples TRBV4-2 to TRBJ2-2, with 7 bases identical to TRBD2. CDR3 in DNA: TGTGCCAGCAGCCACCCTAGCGGGAACACCGGGGAGCTGTTTTTT. Residues: CASSHPSGNTGELFF.